The clone carrying this T cell receptor beta chain was seen a handful of times. As yet, its antigen is unknown. TCRdb ran MiXCR on the 5' RACE reads and lists one entry per CDR3 protein. The sample includes 290,000 or so distinct CDR3 sequences, 19% of them seen just once. The data stem from a study of T-cell memory formation after mild COVID-19. Germline V gene lookup returns CDR1 KGHSH and CDR2 LQKENI. The CDR3 loop spans 17 amino acids. V lost 2 bases and J 2 bases, leaving 16 bases between the germline ends. Study-wide findings and caveats: Cross-reactive memory seemingly joined, as some responding clones were found in pre-infection memory.

V and J are TRBV18 and TRBJ1-3; D remains unclear. The sample consisted of PBMCs or a T cell subset sorted from them (not recorded which). The source of this sequence is a man aged 18 to 30 who had mild COVID-19 (a few samples of this study predate the infection). Cell type and time point are not known. Here the CDR3 reads CASSPNGPQLAGNTIYF. The DNA for the CDR3 is TGTGCCAGCTCACCAAATGGCCCCCAGCTGGCTGGAAACACCATATATTTT. Full variable domain (outside the CDR3, taken from reference TRBV18 and TRBJ1-3): NAGVMQNPRHLVRRRGQEARLRCSPMKGHSHVYWYRQLPEEGLKFMVYLQKENIIDESGMPKERFSAEFPKEGPSILRIQQVVRGDSAAYFCASSPNGPQLAGNTIYFGEGSWLTVV.